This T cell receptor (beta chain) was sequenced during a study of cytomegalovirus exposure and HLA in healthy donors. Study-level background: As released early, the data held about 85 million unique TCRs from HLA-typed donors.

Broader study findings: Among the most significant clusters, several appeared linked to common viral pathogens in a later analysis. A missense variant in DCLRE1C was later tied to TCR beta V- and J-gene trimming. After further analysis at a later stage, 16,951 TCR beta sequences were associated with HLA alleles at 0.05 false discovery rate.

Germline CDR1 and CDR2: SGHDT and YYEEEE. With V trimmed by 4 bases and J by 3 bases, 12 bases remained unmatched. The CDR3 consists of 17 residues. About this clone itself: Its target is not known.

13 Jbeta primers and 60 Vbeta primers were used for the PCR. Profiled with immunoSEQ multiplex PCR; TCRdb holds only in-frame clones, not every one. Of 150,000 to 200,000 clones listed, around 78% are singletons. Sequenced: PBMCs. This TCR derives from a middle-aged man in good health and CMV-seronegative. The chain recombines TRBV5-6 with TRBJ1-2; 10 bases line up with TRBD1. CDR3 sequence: CASSPNPGQGIYYGYTF. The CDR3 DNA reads TGTGCCAGCAGCCCGAACCCGGGACAGGGGATATACTATGGCTACACCTTC.